This T cell receptor beta chain derives from a study of blood T cells in healthy people across ages. A few counts support this clonotype. V lost 6 bases to trimming and J lost 1 base; unmatched junction nucleotides: 9. This CDR3 region has 17 residues. Germline CDR1 DFQATT, CDR2 SNEGSKA (reference sequence). Together with a sample-barcoded 5' primer, a J-beta primer mix was included in a second PCR lasting roughly 6 to 12 cycles. TCRdb re-called the 5' RACE reads through MiXCR, storing one row per CDR3 protein. Among 550,000 to 800,000 distinct CDR3 sequences, roughly 21% were seen once, and the ten largest hold under 4%.

This chain joins TRBV20-1 and TRBJ2-3; 14 bases are shared with TRBD2. Sequenced material: blood. This sequence originates from a man in his sixties or seventies in good health. The DNA for the CDR3 is TGCAGTGCCCCCGGGACTAGCGGGAGTCCAGGCACAGATACGCAGTATTTT. Amino acids: CSAPGTSGSPGTDTQYF.